This T cell receptor beta chain came from a study of T cell repertoires in cytomegalovirus infection. For the study at large: CMV infection plus the matching HLA type was flagged by public TCR beta signatures. Notes on the study in general: CMV carriers with the relevant HLA were identified by cumulative public TCR beta family frequency. The study found HLA-C-restricted CMV-specific TCR beta clonotypes dominating the ex vivo response.

TCRdb redid the calling of the reads with MiXCR, one entry per CDR3 protein. The data show almost 500,000 distinct CDR3 sequences, roughly 10% seen once. This clonotype was seen repeatedly, ten times or more. The antigen remains unidentified. This CDR3 region has 16 residues. Germline V lookup: CDR1 SEHNR, CDR2 FQNEAQ (reference sequence). The V end lost 5 bases, the J end lost 6 bases, and 22 bases lay between the germline ends. The sequenced sample was PBMCs. The J gene is TRBJ1-1, the V gene TRBV7-9; the D is unclear. This TCR was sampled from a human donor in good health (CMV status not recorded). Some clones in this sample may be carry-over from other donors' samples. CDR3: CASSPRQITESAEAFF. The CDR3 nucleotides read TGTGCCAGCAGCCCGCGGCAGATTACAGAGAGTGCTGAAGCTTTCTTT.